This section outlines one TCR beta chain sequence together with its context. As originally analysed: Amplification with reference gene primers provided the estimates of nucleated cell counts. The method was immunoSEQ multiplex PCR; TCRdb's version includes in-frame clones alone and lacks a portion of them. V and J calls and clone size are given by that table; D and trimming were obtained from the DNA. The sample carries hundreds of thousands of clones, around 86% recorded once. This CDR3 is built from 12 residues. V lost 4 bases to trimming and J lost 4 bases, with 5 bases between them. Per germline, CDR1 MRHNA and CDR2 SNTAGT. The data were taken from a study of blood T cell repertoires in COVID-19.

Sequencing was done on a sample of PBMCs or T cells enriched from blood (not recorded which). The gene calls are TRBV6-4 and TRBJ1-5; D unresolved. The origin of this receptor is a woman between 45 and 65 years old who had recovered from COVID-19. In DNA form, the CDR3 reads TGTGCCAGCAGTGGAGTGAATCAGCCCCAGCATTTT. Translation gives CASSGVNQPQHF.